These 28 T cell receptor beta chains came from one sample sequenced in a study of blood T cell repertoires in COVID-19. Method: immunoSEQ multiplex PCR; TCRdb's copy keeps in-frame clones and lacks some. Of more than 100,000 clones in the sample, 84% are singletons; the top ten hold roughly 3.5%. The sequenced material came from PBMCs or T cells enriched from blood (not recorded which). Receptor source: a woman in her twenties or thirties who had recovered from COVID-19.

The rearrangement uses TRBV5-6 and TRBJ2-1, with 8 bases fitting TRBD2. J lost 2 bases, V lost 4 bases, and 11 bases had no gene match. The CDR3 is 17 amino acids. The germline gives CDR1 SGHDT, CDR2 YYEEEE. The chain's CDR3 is CASSPIFTGGPYNEQFF. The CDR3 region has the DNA TGTGCCAGCAGCCCTATCTTTACGGGAGGGCCCTACAATGAGCAGTTCTTC.

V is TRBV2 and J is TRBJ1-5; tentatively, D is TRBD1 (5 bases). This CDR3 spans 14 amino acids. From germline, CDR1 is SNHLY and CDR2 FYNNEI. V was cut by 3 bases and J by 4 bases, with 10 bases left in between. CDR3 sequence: CASSERGGNQPQHF. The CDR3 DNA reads TGTGCCAGCAGTGAGAGGGGAGGGAATCAGCCCCAGCATTTT.

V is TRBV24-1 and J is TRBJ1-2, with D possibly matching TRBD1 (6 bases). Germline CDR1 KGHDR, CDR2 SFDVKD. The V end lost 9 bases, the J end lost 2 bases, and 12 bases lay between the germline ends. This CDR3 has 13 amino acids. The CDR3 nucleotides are TGTGCCACCGCCCAGGGGAGCAACTATGGCTACACCTTC. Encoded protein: CATAQGSNYGYTF.

CDR3 loop: CASSDSSSEGNEQFF. In DNA form, the CDR3 reads TGTGCCAGCAGTGACTCGTCTAGCGAAGGGAATGAGCAGTTCTTC. The rearrangement uses TRBV6-4 and TRBJ2-1; D may be TRBD2 (6 bases). Per the germline V gene, CDR1 is MRHNA and CDR2 is SNTAGT. Trimming shortened V by 0 bases and J by 7 bases, and 13 bases separated the two germline ends. The CDR3 is made up of 15 amino acids.

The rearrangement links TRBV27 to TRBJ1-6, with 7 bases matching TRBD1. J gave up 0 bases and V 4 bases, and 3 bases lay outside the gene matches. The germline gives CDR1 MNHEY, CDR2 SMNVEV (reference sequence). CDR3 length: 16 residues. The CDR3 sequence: CASSSTGSSYNSPLHF. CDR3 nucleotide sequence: TGTGCCAGCAGTTCGACAGGGAGCTCCTATAATTCACCCCTCCACTTT.

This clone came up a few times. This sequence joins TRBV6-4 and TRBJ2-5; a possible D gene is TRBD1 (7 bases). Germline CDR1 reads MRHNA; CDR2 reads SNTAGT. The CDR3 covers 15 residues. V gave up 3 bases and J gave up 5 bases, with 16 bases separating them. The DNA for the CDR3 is TGTGCCAGCAGTGAGGGACACGGAGGGGGCGAGACCCAGTACTTC. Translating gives CASSEGHGGGETQYF.

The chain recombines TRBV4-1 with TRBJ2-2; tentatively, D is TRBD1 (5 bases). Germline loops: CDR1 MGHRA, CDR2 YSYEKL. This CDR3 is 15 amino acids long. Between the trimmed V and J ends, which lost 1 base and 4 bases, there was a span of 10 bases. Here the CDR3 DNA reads TGCGCCAGCAGCCAAGTTCAGGGTGGCACCGGGGAGCTGTTTTTT. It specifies CASSQVQGGTGELFF.

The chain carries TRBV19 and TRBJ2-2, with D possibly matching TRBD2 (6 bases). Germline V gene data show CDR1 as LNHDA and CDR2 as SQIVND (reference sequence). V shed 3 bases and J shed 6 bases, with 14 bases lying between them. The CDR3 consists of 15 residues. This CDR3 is CASSIWLGGAGELFF. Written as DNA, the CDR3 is TGTGCCAGTAGTATCTGGCTGGGGGGAGCCGGGGAGCTGTTTTTT.

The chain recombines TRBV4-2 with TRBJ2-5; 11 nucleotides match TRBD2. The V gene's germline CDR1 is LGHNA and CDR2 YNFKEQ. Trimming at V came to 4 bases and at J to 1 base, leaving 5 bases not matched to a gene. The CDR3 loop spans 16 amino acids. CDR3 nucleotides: TGTGCCAGCAGCCGGGGGACTAGCGGCTTCCAAGAGACCCAGTACTTC. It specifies CASSRGTSGFQETQYF.

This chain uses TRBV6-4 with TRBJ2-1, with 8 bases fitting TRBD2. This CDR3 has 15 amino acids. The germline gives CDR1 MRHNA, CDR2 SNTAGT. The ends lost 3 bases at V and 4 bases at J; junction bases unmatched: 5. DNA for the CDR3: TGTGCCAGCAGTGAGAGAGTAGCGGGGTACAATGAGCAGTTCTTC. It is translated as CASSERVAGYNEQFF.

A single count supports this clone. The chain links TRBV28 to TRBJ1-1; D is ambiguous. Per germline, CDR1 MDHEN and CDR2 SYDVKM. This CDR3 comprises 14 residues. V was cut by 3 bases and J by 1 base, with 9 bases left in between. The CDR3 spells CASSLWESNTEAFF. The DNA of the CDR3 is TGTGCCAGCAGTTTGTGGGAGTCGAACACTGAAGCTTTCTTT.

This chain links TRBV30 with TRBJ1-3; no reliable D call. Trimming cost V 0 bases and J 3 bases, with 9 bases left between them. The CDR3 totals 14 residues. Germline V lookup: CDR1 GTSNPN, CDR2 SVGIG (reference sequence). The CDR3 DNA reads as TGTGCCTGGAGTGTTGGCAGAAGTGGAAACACCATATATTTT. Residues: CAWSVGRSGNTIYF.

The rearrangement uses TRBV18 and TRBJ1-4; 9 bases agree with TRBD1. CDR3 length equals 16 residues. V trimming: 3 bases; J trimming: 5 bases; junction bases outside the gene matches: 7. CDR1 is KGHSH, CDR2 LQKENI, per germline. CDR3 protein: CASSPSTGGSNEKLFF. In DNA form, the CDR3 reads TGTGCCAGCTCACCCTCAACAGGGGGCTCGAATGAAAAACTGTTTTTT.

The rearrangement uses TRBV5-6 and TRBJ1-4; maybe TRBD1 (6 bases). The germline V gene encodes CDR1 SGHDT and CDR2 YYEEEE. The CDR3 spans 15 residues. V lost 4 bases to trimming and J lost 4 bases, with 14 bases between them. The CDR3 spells CASSRGAGFNEKLFF. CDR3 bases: TGTGCCAGCAGCCGGGGGGCAGGGTTTAATGAAAAACTGTTTTTT. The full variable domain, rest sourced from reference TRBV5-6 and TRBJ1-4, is DAGVTQSPTHLIKTRGQQVTLRCSPKSGHDTVSWYQQALGQGPQFIFQYYEEEERQRGNFPDRFSGHQFPNYSSELNVNALLLGDSALYLCASSRGAGFNEKLFFGSGTQLSVL.

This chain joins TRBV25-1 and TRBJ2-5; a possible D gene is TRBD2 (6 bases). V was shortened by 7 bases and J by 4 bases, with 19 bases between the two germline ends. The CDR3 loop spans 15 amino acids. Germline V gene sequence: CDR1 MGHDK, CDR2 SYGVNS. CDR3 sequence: CASTAPRSGGETQYF. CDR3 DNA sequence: TGTGCCAGCACCGCCCCCCGATCCGGGGGAGAGACCCAGTACTTC.

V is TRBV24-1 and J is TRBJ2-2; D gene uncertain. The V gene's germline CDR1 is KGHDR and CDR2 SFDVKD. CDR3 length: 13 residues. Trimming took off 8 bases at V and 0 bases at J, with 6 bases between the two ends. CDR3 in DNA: TGTGCCACCAAACAGCCGAACACCGGGGAGCTGTTTTTT. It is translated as CATKQPNTGELFF.

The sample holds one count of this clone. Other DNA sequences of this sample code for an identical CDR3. The CDR3 DNA reads as TGTGCCAGCAGTGAGGGCAGTAGCAATCAGCCCCAGCATTTT. Its translation: CASSEGSSNQPQHF. The chain joins TRBV2 to TRBJ1-5, with no clear D. Trimming cost V 3 bases and J 0 bases, with 6 bases left between them. The germline V gene encodes CDR1 SNHLY and CDR2 FYNNEI. This CDR3 comprises 14 residues.

The DNA of the CDR3 is TGTGCCATCAGTGAGTCGATCAGGTCCTACGAGCAGTACTTC. This codes for CAISESIRSYEQYF. The rearrangement joins TRBV10-3 to TRBJ2-7; D gene ambiguous. The germline CDR1 and CDR2 sequences are ENHRY and SYGVKD. This CDR3 is built from 14 residues. V lost 0 bases and J 1 base, leaving 7 bases between the germline ends.

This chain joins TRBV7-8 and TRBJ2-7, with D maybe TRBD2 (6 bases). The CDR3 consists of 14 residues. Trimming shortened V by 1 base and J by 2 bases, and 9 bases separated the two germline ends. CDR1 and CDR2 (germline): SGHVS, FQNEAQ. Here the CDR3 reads CASSLVGSTYEQYF. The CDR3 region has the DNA TGTGCCAGCAGCTTAGTCGGGAGCACCTACGAGCAGTACTTC.

The CDR3 protein is CASSELGGRAGVRNTEAFF. The CDR3 region has the DNA TGTGCCAGCAGTGAATTAGGCGGAAGGGCCGGGGTAAGGAACACTGAAGCTTTCTTT. The V call is TRBV2, the J call TRBJ1-1; D is undetermined. V was cut by 2 bases and J by 1 base, with 23 bases left in between. This CDR3 is built from 19 residues. The germline V gene encodes CDR1 SNHLY and CDR2 FYNNEI.

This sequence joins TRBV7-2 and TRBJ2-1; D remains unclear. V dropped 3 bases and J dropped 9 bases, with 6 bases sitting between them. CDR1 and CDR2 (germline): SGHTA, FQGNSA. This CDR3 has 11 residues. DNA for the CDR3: TGTGCCAGCAGCTTCCGTTTTGAGCAGTTCTTC. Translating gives CASSFRFEQFF.

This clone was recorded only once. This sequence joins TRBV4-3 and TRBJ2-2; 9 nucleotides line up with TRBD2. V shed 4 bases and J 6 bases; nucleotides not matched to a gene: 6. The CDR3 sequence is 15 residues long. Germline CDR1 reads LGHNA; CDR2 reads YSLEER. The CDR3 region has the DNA TGCGCCAGCAGCCCCGAGACTAGCGGTGCCGGGGAGCTGTTTTTT. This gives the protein CASSPETSGAGELFF.

CDR3 nucleotide sequence: TGTGCCAGCAGCTTCAGTCCCCTCTCGCGCACAGATACGCAGTATTTT. The encoded protein is CASSFSPLSRTDTQYF. The gene calls are TRBV11-2 and TRBJ2-3; the D is unclear. Trimming cost V 3 bases and J 1 base, with 14 bases left between them. The CDR3 covers 16 residues. Germline values: CDR1 SGHAT, CDR2 FQNNGV.

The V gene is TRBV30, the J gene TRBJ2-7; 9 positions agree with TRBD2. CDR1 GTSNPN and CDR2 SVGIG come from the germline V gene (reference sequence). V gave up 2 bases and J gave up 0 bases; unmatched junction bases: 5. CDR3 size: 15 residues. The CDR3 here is CAWSRSGGLSYEQYF. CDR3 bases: TGTGCCTGGAGTCGTAGCGGGGGCCTCTCCTACGAGCAGTACTTC.

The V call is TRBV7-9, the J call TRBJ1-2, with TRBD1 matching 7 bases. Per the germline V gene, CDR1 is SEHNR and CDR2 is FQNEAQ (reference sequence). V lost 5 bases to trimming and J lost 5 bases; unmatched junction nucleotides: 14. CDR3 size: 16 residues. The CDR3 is CASSPLLTGEYYGYTF. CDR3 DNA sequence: TGTGCCAGCAGCCCCCTTCTAACAGGGGAGTATTATGGCTACACCTTC.

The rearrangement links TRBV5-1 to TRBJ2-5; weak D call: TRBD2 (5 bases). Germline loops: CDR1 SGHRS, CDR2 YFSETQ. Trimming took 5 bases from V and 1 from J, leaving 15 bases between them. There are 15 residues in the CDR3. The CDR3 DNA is TGCGCCAGCAGGGTTGCTAGCTACCCCCAAGAGACCCAGTACTTC. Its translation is CASRVASYPQETQYF.

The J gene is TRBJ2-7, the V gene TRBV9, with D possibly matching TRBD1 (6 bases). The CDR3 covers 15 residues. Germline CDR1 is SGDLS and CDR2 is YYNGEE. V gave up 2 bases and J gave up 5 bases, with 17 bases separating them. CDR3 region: CASSVTGIGRNEQYF. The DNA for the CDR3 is TGTGCCAGCAGCGTCACAGGGATCGGGCGAAACGAGCAGTACTTC.

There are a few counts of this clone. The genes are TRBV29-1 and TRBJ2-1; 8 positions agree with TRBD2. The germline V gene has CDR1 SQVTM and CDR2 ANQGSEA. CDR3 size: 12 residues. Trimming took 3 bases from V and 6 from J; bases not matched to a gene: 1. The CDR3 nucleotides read TGCAGCGTTGATCGGGGGGGCAATGAGCAGTTCTTC. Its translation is CSVDRGGNEQFF.